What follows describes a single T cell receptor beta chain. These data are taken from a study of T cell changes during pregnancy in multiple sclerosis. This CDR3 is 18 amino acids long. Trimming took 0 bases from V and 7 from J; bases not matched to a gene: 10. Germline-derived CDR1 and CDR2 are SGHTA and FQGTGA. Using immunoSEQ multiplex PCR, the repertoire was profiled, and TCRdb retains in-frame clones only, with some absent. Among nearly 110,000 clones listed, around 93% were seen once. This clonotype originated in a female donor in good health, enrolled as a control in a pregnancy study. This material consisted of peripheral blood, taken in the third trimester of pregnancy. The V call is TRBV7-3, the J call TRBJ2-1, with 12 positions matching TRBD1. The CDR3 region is CASSLTGTGTGGRNEQFF. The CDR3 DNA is TGTGCCAGCAGCTTAACGGGTACCGGGACAGGGGGCCGGAATGAGCAGTTCTTC.